This T cell receptor (beta chain) originates from a study of human T cells and chemical hapten exposure. Study-level information: Yields of TCR per sample differed, chiefly owing to small differences in pooled library volume.

This clonotype has ten or more counts. What it recognizes is unknown. TCRdb independently ran MiXCR on the RACE reads; one entry per CDR3 protein. The sample yields 95,000 to 150,000 distinct CDR3 sequences, roughly an eighth seen once. Germline lookup yields CDR1 SGHAT and CDR2 FQNNGV. CDR3 length: 17 residues. V shed 0 bases and J 4 bases; nucleotides not matched to a gene: 5. Notes on the study in general: TCRs above 1 in 1000 frequency stayed constant with DPC sensitization.

Sample time point: patch test 1, 2 weeks after DPC sensitization. Treatment meaning: therapeutic diphenylcyclopropenone sensitization with weekly scalp DPC. The sequencing used whole blood, collected in connection with sensitization to the hapten diphenylcyclopropenone (DPC). The clonotype comes from a man between 18 and 35 years old with alopecia areata. Some clones in this sample may be carry-over from other donors' samples. The gene calls are TRBV11-2 and TRBJ2-2, with 10 bases aligning to TRBD1. DNA of the CDR3: TGTGCCAGCAGCTTAGATCCGGGACAGGGGATCACCGGGGAGCTGTTTTTT. Its translation is CASSLDPGQGITGELFF.